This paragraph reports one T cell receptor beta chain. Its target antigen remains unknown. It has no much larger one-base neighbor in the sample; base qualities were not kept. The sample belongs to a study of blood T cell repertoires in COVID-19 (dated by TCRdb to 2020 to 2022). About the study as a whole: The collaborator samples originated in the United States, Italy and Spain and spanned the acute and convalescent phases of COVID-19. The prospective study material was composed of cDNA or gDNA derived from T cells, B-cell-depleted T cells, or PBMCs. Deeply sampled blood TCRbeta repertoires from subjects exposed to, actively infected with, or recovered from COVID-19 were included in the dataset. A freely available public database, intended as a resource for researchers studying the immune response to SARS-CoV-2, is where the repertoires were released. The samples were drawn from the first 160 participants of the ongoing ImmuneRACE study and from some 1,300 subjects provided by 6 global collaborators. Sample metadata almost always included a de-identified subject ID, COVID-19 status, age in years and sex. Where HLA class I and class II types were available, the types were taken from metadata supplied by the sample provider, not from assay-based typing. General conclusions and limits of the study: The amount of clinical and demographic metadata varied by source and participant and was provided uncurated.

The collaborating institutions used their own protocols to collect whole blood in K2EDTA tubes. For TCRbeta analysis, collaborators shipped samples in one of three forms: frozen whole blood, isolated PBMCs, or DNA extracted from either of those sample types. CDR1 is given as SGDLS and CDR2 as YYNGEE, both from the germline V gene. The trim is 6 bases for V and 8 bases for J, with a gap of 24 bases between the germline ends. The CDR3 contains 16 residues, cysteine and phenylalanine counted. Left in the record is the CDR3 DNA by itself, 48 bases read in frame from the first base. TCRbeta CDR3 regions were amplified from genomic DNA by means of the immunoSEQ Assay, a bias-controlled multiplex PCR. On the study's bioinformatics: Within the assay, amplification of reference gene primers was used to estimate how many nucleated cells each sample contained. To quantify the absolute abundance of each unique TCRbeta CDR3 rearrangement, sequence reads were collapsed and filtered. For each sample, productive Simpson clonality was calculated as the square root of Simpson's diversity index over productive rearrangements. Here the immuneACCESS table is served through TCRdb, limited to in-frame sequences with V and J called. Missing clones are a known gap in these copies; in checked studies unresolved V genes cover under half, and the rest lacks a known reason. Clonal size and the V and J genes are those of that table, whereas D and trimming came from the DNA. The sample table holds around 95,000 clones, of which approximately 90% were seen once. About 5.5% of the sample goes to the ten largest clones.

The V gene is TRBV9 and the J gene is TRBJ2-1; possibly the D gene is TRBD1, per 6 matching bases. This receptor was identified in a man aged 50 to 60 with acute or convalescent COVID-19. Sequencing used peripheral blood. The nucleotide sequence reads TGTGCCAGCAACCCAGGACCCAGGGGTTTAGGTCATGAGCAGTTCTTC. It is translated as CASNPGPRGLGHEQFF.